This TCR beta chain was recorded in a study of control samples from healthy donors and cancer patients. The table came from immunoSEQ multiplex PCR; TCRdb's copy has only in-frame clones and leaves some out. The sample holds roughly 400,000 clones; 80% to 95% are singletons and the top ten take 5% to 8%. Trimming took off 5 bases at V and 2 bases at J, with 10 bases between the two ends. Germline loops: CDR1 KGHSH, CDR2 LQKENI. The CDR3 has 13 amino acids. The sequenced sample consisted of PBMCs. The chain joins TRBV18 to TRBJ2-7, with a tentative D call TRBD1 (7 bases). This clonotype was obtained from a man aged 35-49 years with head and neck cancer. CDR3 amino acids: CASSAGQTYEQYF. In nucleotides, the CDR3 is TGTGCCAGCTCAGCGGGACAGACCTACGAGCAGTACTTC. The full variable domain, its missing parts supplied by reference TRBV18 and TRBJ2-7, is NAGVMQNPRHLVRRRGQEARLRCSPMKGHSHVYWYRQLPEEGLKFMVYLQKENIIDESGMPKERFSAEFPKEGPSILRIQQVVRGDSAAYFCASSAGQTYEQYFGPGTRLTVT.